This T cell receptor (beta chain) was recorded in a study of graft-versus-host responses after intestinal transplantation. Germline V lookup: CDR1 DFQATT, CDR2 SNEGSKA (reference sequence). The CDR3 loop spans 11 amino acids. The ends were cut back, 3 bases at V and 8 bases at J, with 7 bases in the middle. Some clones are missing from TCRdb's copy, which holds only in-frame ones; the method was immunoSEQ multiplex PCR. The sample yields approximately 21,000 clones, about 45% seen once. Responders that carried the CFSE label, roughly 200,000 of them, were plated with roughly 200,000 irradiated, violet-dye-labeled stimulator cells.

Specimen: alloreactive CD8+ T cells from a mixed lymphocyte reaction culture, collected before transplantation. Subset indicated: CFSE-low proliferating T cells sorted from roughly 6-day pre-transplant mixed lymphocyte reaction (GvH or HvG direction). J is TRBJ1-4 and V is TRBV20-1; D unclear. The receptor was derived from a human patient who was an organ donor for intestinal transplantation. The CDR3 is CSASKVEKLFF. In DNA form, the CDR3 reads TGCAGTGCTAGTAAGGTCGAAAAACTGTTTTTT.